This T cell receptor beta chain emerged from a study of T-cell reconstitution after alpha-beta-depleted transplantation in children. Preparing the TCRbeta library involved the use of unique molecular identifiers. One entry per CDR3 protein, called by TCRdb with MiXCR from the PCR reads. The table shows 210,000 or so distinct CDR3 sequences, with approximately 10% occurring only once. Overall study findings and caveats: High day-60 TCRbeta diversity in some patients came from surviving recipient T cells and thymic progenitors. Expanded graft clones, several hundred of them, were reportedly the source of alpha-beta T cells about two months after transplant. When one year had passed after transplant, most T-cell counts and diversity came from newly produced T cells.

This clonotype was seen many times. Its target is unknown. This CDR3 contains 15 residues. V was clipped by 4 bases and J by 6 bases; unmatched bases: 9. The sequence was obtained from a child less than two years old with acute myeloid leukemia, due to receive a stem cell transplant. Sequenced here: PBMCs, sampled before TCRalphabeta/CD19-depleted stem cell transplant. V usage is TRBV12-3 or TRBV12-4 and J usage is TRBJ1-2; the match to TRBD1 covers 9 bases. The CDR3 DNA reads as TGTGCCAGCAGTTCCCGGGGACAGGGATGGGATGGCTACACCTTC. As protein: CASSSRGQGWDGYTF.